The 14 T cell receptor beta chains reported below all come from one sample, sequenced in a study of T cells in Graves' hyperthyroidism and ophthalmopathy (dated by TCRdb to 2018 to 2020). Preparation of the library involved multiplex PCR. The sequencing machine was an Illumina HiSeq 2000. The TCR beta CDR3 regions were amplified from RNA transcripts. A first-round RT-PCR of the TCR CDR3 used the HTBI primer set with the Qiagen OneStep RT-PCR kit. The raw public reads went through TCRdb reprocessing: fastp at Q25, MiXCR clone calling, in-frame beta chains kept. CDR3 protein sequences are deduplicated, and each keeps its most common genes and DNA. The sample includes 250,000 or so distinct CDR3 sequences, with roughly 15% observed a single time. More than 30% of the sample is in the top ten clones. The sequencing input was blood. The source of these receptors is a woman aged 45 to 65 with Graves' hyperthyroidism that later progressed to Graves' ophthalmopathy.

This clonotype was picked up many times. The chain recombines TRBV2 with TRBJ1-6; the D gene is possibly TRBD1 (5 bases). The CDR3 length is 14 residues. Germline lookup yields CDR1 SNHLY and CDR2 FYNNEI. Between the trimmed V and J ends, which lost 11 bases and 7 bases, there was a span of 18 bases. The CDR3 loop reads CASSREGENSPLHF. The CDR3 nucleotides read TGTGCCTCATCTCGGGAAGGGGAGAATTCACCCCTCCACTTT.

The chain employs TRBV7-2 and TRBJ2-7; perhaps TRBD1 as D (6 bases). Germline loops: CDR1 SGHTA, CDR2 FQGNSA. The V end lost 4 bases, the J end lost 6 bases, and 16 bases lay between the germline ends. The CDR3 has 14 residues. Here the CDR3 reads CASSSYLQGGEQYF. CDR3 nucleotide sequence: TGTGCCAGCAGCTCGTACTTACAGGGCGGCGAGCAGTACTTC.

This clonotype was observed a handful of times. J is TRBJ2-1 and V is TRBV20-1, with no clear D. The CDR3 is 16 residues long. Trimming left V 3 bases short and J 0 bases short, with 15 bases between. Germline V gene sequence: CDR1 DFQATT, CDR2 SNEGSKA (reference sequence). The CDR3 sequence: CSASGDLRSSYNEQFF. In DNA, the CDR3 is TGCAGTGCTAGCGGAGACTTAAGATCCTCCTACAATGAGCAGTTCTTC.

This clonotype was picked up a small number of times. The chain uses TRBV9 and TRBJ2-1, with a tentative D call TRBD2 (5 bases). CDR1 SGDLS and CDR2 YYNGEE come from the germline V gene. CDR3 length equals 13 residues. Deletions cut 3 bases from V and 8 bases from J, with 12 bases between. CDR3 nucleotides: TGTGCCAGCAGCGCGAGGGTATTCGATGAGCAGTTCTTC. Residues: CASSARVFDEQFF.

This clonotype was seen many times. The chain couples TRBV7-9 to TRBJ2-7; D could derive from TRBD1 or TRBD2 (6 bases each). From germline, CDR1 is SEHNR and CDR2 FQNEAQ (reference sequence). Trimming stripped 2 bases from V and 7 bases from J, with 18 bases between. This CDR3 is 15 amino acids long. This CDR3 reads CASSLKGGVLGEQYF. In DNA, the CDR3 is TGTGCCAGCAGCTTAAAGGGGGGAGTCCTAGGGGAGCAGTACTTC. Complete variable domain (other parts from reference TRBV7-9 and TRBJ2-7): DTGVSQNPRHKITKRGQNVTFRCDPISEHNRLYWYRQTLGQGPEFLTYFQNEAQLEKSRLLSDRFSAERPKGSFSTLEIQRTEQGDSAMYLCASSLKGGVLGEQYFGPGTRLTVT.

This rearrangement joins TRBV7-9 to TRBJ1-5, with a possible D match to TRBD1 (6 bases). V dropped 8 bases and J dropped 7 bases, with 12 bases sitting between them. Germline V lookup: CDR1 SEHNR, CDR2 FQNEAQ (reference sequence). The CDR3 loop spans 12 amino acids. The CDR3 reads CASAEGGQPQHF. The CDR3 nucleotides read TGTGCCAGCGCCGAGGGGGGACAGCCCCAGCATTTT.

V is TRBV7-9 and J is TRBJ1-6, with a weak D call TRBD1 (5 bases). Germline CDR1 and CDR2: SEHNR and FQNEAQ (reference sequence). With 2 bases removed from V and 7 bases from J, the gap between germline ends came to 12 bases. This CDR3 contains 15 residues. CDR3 in amino acids: CASSLRGRGNSPLHF. For the CDR3, the DNA is TGTGCCAGCAGCTTAAGGGGTCGGGGGAATTCACCCCTCCACTTT. The full variable domain, rest sourced from reference TRBV7-9 and TRBJ1-6, is DTGVSQNPRHKITKRGQNVTFRCDPISEHNRLYWYRQTLGQGPEFLTYFQNEAQLEKSRLLSDRFSAERPKGSFSTLEIQRTEQGDSAMYLCASSLRGRGNSPLHFGNGTRLTVT.

This chain links TRBV29-1 with TRBJ2-1; no firm D call. Germline V CDR1 and CDR2: SQVTM, ANQGSEA. V dropped 7 bases and J dropped 6 bases, with 16 bases sitting between them. This CDR3 spans 13 amino acids. The CDR3 sequence is CSAEAPLSNEQFF. For the CDR3, the DNA is TGCAGCGCCGAAGCTCCGTTATCCAATGAGCAGTTCTTC.

The chain links TRBV19 to TRBJ1-1, with TRBD1 identical over 7 bases. This CDR3 has 15 residues. V was pared by 3 bases and J by 2 bases, with 6 bases of the junction left unmatched. Germline V gene sequence: CDR1 LNHDA, CDR2 SQIVND (reference sequence). CDR3 DNA: TGTGCCAGTAGTATCCCGACAGGGCTAAACACTGAAGCTTTCTTT. It codes for CASSIPTGLNTEAFF.

The chain employs TRBV9 and TRBJ1-5; 9 bases map to TRBD1. CDR3 length: 15 residues. Germline V gene lookup returns CDR1 SGDLS and CDR2 YYNGEE. Germline trimming cut 4 bases from V and 1 base from J; bases unmatched to any gene: 3. This CDR3 is CASSTTGGSNQPQHF. In nucleotides, the CDR3 is TGTGCCAGCAGCACTACAGGGGGCAGCAATCAGCCCCAGCATTTT.

This clonotype was observed at least ten times. The chain joins TRBV18 to TRBJ2-1; D is unclear. V was pared by 0 bases and J by 3 bases, with 15 bases between. Germline values: CDR1 KGHSH, CDR2 LQKENI. The CDR3 has 17 residues. CDR3 coding DNA: TGTGCCAGCTCACCACCGGTTACCCCCCAGAGCTACAATGAGCAGTTCTTC. Its translation is CASSPPVTPQSYNEQFF.

The rearrangement joins TRBV27 to TRBJ2-2, with D possibly matching TRBD2 (5 bases). The CDR3 loop spans 17 amino acids. Germline V gene data show CDR1 as MNHEY and CDR2 as SMNVEV (reference sequence). V was pared by 5 bases and J by 1 base, with 17 bases between. In DNA form, the CDR3 reads TGTGCCAGCAGTCCGTCCCTAGCTTGGGAGAACACCGGGGAGCTGTTTTTT. It translates to CASSPSLAWENTGELFF.

This clonotype showed up many times. This sequence joins TRBV30 and TRBJ1-6; D is undetermined. The CDR3 loop spans 13 amino acids. V was clipped by 2 bases and J by 6 bases, with 8 bases between them. The V gene's germline CDR1 is GTSNPN and CDR2 SVGIG (reference sequence). The CDR3 nucleotides read TGTGCCTGGAGTATAGGGTTTAATTCACCCCTCCACTTT. Protein sequence: CAWSIGFNSPLHF. The variable domain in full, with the rest retrieved from reference TRBV30 and TRBJ1-6, is SQTIHQWPATLVQPVGSPLSLECTVEGTSNPNLYWYRQAAGRGLQLLFYSVGIGQISSEVPQNLSASRPQDRQFILSSKKLLLSDSGFYLCAWSIGFNSPLHFGNGTRLTVT.

This clonotype occurred many times. This sequence joins TRBV3-1 and TRBJ1-4; 7 bases match TRBD1. The CDR3 loop spans 16 amino acids. V dropped 0 bases and J dropped 5; count of bases not matched to a gene: 6. The germline CDR1 and CDR2 sequences are LGHDT and YNNKEL (reference sequence). CDR3 DNA sequence: TGTGCCAGCAGCCAAGATTGGGCAGGGGGAAATGAAAAACTGTTTTTT. Translation gives CASSQDWAGGNEKLFF.